The 5 T cell receptor beta chains given below trace back to one sample, sequenced in a study of shared clonotypes between healthy human individuals. Here immunoSEQ multiplex PCR was the method, and the copy in TCRdb shows in-frame clones only, minus some. The table has more than 2 million clones, about 93% seen once. CD45RO-negative CD8 cells positively selected for CCR7 made up the naive population, which excluded terminally differentiated effector memory CD45RA+ cells. Sequenced sample: naive CD8+ T cells from PBMCs. The receptors originated from a man aged 18-30 years in good health. Some clones in this sample may be carry-over from other donors' samples.

The chain recombines TRBV6-5 with TRBJ1-3; weak D call: TRBD1 (5 bases). The V gene's germline CDR1 is MNHEY and CDR2 SVGAGI. This CDR3 has 15 amino acids. V lost 3 bases to trimming and J lost 6 bases, with 15 bases between them. The CDR3 protein is CASSYSQGTENTIYF. The CDR3 DNA follows: TGTGCCAGCAGTTATTCGCAGGGTACAGAAAACACCATATATTTT.

Note on this clone: The same CDR3 can be traced to other DNA sequences in this sample. This chain joins TRBV28 and TRBJ2-1; no firm D call. The CDR3 contains 11 residues. Germline values: CDR1 MDHEN, CDR2 SYDVKM. Between the trimmed V and J ends, which lost 5 bases and 7 bases, there was a span of 6 bases. CDR3 DNA: TGTGCCAGCAGTCCGTTGAATGAGCAGTTCTTC. This translates into CASSPLNEQFF.

This chain uses TRBV27 with TRBJ1-5, with a tentative D call TRBD1 (5 bases). Germline CDR1 reads MNHEY; CDR2 reads SMNVEV (reference sequence). CDR3 length equals 12 residues. The ends were cut back, 5 bases at V and 6 bases at J, with 8 bases in the middle. As DNA, the CDR3 is TGTGCCAGCAGTGAGAGGGGTCAGCCCCAGCATTTT. Amino acids: CASSERGQPQHF.

The chain recombines TRBV7-9 with TRBJ2-1; D is possibly TRBD2 (6 bases). CDR3 length: 18 residues. The V end lost 6 bases, the J end lost 0 bases, and 21 bases lay between the germline ends. The V gene's germline CDR1 is SEHNR and CDR2 FQNEAQ (reference sequence). The CDR3 region is CASSWVLGGGLSYNEQFF. Here the CDR3 DNA reads TGTGCCAGCAGTTGGGTATTGGGGGGAGGCCTCTCCTACAATGAGCAGTTCTTC.

The chain joins TRBV28 to TRBJ1-2, with TRBD1 matching 7 bases. Looked up from germline, CDR1 is MDHEN and CDR2 is SYDVKM. The V gene end was trimmed by 5 bases and the J gene end by 4 bases; junction bases not matched to a gene: 10. The CDR3 consists of 15 residues. The CDR3 reads CASSPGGGAIYGYTF. The CDR3 DNA reads as TGTGCCAGCAGTCCAGGGGGAGGGGCGATCTATGGCTACACCTTC.